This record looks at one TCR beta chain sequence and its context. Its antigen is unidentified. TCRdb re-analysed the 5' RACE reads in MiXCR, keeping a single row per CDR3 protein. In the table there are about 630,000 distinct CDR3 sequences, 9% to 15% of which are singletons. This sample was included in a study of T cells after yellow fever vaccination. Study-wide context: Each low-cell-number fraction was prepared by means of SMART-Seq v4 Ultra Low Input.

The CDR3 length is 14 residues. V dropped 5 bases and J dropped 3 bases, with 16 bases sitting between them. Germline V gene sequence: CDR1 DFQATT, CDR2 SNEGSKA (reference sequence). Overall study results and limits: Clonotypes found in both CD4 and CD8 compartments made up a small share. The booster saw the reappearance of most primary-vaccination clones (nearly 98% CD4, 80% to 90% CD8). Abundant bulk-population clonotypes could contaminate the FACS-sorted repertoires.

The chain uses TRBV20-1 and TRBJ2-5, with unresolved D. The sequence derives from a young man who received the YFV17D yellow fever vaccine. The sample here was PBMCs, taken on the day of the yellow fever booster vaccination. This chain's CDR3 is CSARRPARKETQYF. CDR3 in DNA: TGCAGTGCTCGCCGTCCGGCCCGAAAAGAGACCCAGTACTTC.